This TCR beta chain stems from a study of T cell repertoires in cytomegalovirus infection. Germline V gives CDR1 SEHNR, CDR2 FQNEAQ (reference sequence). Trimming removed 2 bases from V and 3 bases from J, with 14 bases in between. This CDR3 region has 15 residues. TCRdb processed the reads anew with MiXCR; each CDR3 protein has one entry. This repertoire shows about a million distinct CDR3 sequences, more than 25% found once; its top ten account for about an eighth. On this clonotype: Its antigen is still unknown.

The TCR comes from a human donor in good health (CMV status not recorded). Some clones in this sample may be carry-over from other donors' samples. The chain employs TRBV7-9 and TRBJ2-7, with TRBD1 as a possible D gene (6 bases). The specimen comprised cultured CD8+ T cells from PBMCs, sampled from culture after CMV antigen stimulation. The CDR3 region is CASSLFEQGLYEQYF. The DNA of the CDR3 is TGTGCCAGCAGCTTATTCGAACAGGGCCTCTACGAGCAGTACTTC.